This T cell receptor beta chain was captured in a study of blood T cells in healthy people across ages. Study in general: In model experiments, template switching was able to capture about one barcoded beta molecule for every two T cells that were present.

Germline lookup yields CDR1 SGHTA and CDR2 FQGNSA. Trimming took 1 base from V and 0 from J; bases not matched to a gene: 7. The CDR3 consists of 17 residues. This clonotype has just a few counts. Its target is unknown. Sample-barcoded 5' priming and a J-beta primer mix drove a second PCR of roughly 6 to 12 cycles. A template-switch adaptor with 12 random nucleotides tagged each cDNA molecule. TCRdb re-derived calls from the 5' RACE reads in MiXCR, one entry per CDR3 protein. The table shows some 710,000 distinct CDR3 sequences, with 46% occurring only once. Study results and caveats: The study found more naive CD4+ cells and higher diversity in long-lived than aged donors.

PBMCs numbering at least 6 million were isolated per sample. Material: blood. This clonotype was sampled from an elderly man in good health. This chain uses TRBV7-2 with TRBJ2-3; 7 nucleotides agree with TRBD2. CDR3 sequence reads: CASSLVAGAVSTDTQYF. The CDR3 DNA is TGTGCCAGCAGCTTAGTTGCGGGAGCGGTGAGCACAGATACGCAGTATTTT. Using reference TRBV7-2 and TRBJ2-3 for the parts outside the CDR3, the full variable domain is GAGVSQSPSNKVTEKGKDVELRCDPISGHTALYWYRQSLGQGLEFLIYFQGNSAPDKSGLPSDRFSAERTGGSVSTLTIQRTQQEDSAVYLCASSLVAGAVSTDTQYFGPGTRLTVL.